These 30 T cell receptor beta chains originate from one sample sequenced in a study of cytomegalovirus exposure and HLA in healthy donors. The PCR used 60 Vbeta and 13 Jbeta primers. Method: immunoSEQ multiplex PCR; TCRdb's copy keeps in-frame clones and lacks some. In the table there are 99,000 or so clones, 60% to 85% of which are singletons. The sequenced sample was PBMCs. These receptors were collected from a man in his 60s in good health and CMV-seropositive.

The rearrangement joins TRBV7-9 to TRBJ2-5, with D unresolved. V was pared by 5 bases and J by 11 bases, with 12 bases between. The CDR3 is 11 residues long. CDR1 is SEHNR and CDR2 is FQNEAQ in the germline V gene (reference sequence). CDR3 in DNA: TGTGCCAGCAGCCCTCAGGTAGAGCAGTACTTC. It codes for CASSPQVEQYF.

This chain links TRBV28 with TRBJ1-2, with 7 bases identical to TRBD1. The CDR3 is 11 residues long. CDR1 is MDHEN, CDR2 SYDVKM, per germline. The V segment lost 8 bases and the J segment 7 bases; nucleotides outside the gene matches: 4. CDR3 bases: TGTGCCAGCGATGGACAGGTTGGCTACACCTTC. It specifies CASDGQVGYTF.

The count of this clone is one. The CDR3 nucleotides read TGTGCCAGCAGATCCGTCCTGGGACAGGGCTACAATGAGCAGTTCTTC. This gives the protein CASRSVLGQGYNEQFF. The chain employs TRBV2 and TRBJ2-1; TRBD1 matches at 9 bases. This CDR3 is 16 amino acids long. V trimming: 6 bases; J trimming: 3 bases; junction bases outside the gene matches: 9. Looked up from germline, CDR1 is SNHLY and CDR2 is FYNNEI. The full variable domain, in which reference TRBV2 and TRBJ2-1 provide the parts outside the CDR3, is EPEVTQTPSHQVTQMGQEVILRCVPISNHLYFYWYRQILGQKVEFLVSFYNNEISEKSEIFDDQFSVERPDGSNFTLKIRSTKLEDSAMYFCASRSVLGQGYNEQFFGPGTRLTVL.

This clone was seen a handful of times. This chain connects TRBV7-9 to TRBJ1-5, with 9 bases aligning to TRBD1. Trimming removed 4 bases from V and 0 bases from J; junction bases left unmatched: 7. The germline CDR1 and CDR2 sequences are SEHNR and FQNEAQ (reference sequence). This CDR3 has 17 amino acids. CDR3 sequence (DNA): TGTGCCAGCAGCTCCTGGACAGGGGCTCCTAGCAATCAGCCCCAGCATTTT. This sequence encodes CASSSWTGAPSNQPQHF.

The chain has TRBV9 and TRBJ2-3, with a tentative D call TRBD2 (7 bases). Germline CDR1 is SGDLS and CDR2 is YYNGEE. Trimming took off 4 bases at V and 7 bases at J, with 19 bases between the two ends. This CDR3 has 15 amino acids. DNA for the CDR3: TGTGCCAGCAGCCCAACTGGGGGGGCAGAGAATACGCAGTATTTT. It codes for CASSPTGGAENTQYF. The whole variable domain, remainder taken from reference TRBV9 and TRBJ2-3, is DSGVTQTPKHLITATGQRVTLRCSPRSGDLSVYWYQQSLDQGLQFLIQYYNGEERAKGNILERFSAQQFPDLHSELNLSSLELGDSALYFCASSPTGGAENTQYFGPGTRLTVL.

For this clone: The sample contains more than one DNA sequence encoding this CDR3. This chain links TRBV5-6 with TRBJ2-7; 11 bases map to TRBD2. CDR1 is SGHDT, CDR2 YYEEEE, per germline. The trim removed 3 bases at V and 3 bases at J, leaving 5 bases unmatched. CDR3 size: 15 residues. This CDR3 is CASSWLAGGRYEQYF. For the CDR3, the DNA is TGTGCCAGCAGCTGGCTAGCGGGAGGCCGCTACGAGCAGTACTTC.

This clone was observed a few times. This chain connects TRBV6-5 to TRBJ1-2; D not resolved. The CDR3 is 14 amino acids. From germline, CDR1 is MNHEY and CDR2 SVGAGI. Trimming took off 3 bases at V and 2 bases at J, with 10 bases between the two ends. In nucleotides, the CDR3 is TGTGCCAGCAGTTATTCTCGAGGGAACTATGGCTACACCTTC. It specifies CASSYSRGNYGYTF.

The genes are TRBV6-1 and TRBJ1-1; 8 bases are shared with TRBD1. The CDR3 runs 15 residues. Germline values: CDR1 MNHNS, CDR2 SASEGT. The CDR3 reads CESREADRVNTEAFF. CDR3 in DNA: TGTGAGAGCCGAGAAGCGGACAGGGTGAACACTGAAGCTTTCTTT.

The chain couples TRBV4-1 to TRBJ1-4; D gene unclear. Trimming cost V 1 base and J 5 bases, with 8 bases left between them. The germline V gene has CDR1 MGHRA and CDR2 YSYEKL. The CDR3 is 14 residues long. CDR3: CASSQGLFNEKLFF. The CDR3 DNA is TGCGCCAGCAGCCAAGGGCTTTTCAATGAAAAACTGTTTTTT.

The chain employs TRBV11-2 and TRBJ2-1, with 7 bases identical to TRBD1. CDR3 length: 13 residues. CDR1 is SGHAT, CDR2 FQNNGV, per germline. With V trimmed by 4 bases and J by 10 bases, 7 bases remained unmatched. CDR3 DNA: TGTGCCAGCAGCTCAGACAGGGTGCGCGAGCAGTTCTTC. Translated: CASSSDRVREQFF.

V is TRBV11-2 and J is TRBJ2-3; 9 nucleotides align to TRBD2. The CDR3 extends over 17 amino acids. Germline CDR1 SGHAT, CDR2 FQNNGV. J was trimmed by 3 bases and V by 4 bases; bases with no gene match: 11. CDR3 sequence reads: CASSSKPGLAHTDTQYF. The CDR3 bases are TGTGCCAGCAGCTCGAAACCGGGACTAGCTCATACAGATACGCAGTATTTT.

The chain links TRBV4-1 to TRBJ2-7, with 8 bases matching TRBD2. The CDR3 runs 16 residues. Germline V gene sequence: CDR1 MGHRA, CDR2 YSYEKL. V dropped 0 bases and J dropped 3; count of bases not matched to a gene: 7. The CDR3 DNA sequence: TGCGCCAGCAGCCAAGATCGGGAGGGGACCTACTACGAGCAGTACTTC. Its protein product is CASSQDREGTYYEQYF.

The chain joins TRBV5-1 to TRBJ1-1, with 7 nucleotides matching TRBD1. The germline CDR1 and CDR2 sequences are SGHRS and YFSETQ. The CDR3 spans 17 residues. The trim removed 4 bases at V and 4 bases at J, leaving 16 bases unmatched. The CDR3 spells CASSPRTQGMATTEAFF. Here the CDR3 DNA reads TGCGCCAGCAGCCCCCGAACACAGGGGATGGCCACCACTGAAGCTTTCTTT.

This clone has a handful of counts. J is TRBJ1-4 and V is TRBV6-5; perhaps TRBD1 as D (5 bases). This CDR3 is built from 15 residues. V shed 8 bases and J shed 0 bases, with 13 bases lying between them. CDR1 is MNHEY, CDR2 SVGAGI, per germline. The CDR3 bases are TGTGCCAGCGGGGCAGACTTTCCAACTAATGAAAAACTGTTTTTT. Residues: CASGADFPTNEKLFF.

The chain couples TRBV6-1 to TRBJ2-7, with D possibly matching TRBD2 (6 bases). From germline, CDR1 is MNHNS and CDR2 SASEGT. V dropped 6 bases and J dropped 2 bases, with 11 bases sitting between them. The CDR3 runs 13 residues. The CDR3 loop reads CASRRGRAYEQYF. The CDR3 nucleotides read TGTGCCAGCAGGCGGGGCCGAGCCTACGAGCAGTACTTC.

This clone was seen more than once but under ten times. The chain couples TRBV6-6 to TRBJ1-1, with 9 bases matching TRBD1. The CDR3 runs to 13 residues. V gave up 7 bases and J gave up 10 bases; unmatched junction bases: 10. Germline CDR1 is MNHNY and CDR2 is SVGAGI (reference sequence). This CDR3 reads CASILGQGVGAFF. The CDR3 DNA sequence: TGTGCCAGCATCCTGGGACAGGGTGTAGGAGCTTTCTTT.

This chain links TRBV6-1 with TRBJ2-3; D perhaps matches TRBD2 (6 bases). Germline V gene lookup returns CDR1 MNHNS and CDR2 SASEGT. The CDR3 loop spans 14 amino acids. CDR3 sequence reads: CASGDPWETDTQYF. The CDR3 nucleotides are TGTGCATCGGGGGACCCTTGGGAGACAGATACGCAGTATTTT.

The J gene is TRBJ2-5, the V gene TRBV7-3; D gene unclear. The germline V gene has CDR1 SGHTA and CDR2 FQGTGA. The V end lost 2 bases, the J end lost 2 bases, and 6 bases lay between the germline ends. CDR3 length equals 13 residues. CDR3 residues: CASSLAAQETQYF. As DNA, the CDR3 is TGTGCCAGCAGCTTAGCGGCACAAGAGACCCAGTACTTC. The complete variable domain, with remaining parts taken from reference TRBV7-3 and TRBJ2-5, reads GAGVSQTPSNKVTEKGKYVELRCDPISGHTALYWYRQSLGQGPEFLIYFQGTGAADDSGLPNDRFFAVRPEGSVSTLKIQRTERGDSAVYLCASSLAAQETQYFGPGTRLLVL.

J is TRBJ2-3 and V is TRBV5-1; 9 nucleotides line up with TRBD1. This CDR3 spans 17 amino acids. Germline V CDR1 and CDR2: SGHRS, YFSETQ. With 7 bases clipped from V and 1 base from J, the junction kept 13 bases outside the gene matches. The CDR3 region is CASYNWTGEFGTDTQYF. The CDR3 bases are TGCGCCAGCTACAATTGGACAGGGGAATTTGGCACAGATACGCAGTATTTT.

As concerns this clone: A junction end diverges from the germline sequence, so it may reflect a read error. The CDR3 DNA is TGTGCTAGTGGTTTGGGGACAGGCCCAAACTATGGCCACACCTTC. Translation: CASGLGTGPNYGHTF. This chain links TRBV12-5 with TRBJ1-2; 7 nucleotides agree with TRBD1. Germline V gene data show CDR1 as LGHNT and CDR2 as FRNRAP. The CDR3 runs 15 residues. Complete variable domain (other parts from reference TRBV12-5 and TRBJ1-2): DARVTQTPRHKVTEMGQEVTMRCQPILGHNTVFWYRQTMMQGLELLAYFRNRAPLDDSGMPKDRFSAEMPDATLATLKIQPSEPRDSAVYFCASGLGTGPNYGHTFGSGTRLTVV.

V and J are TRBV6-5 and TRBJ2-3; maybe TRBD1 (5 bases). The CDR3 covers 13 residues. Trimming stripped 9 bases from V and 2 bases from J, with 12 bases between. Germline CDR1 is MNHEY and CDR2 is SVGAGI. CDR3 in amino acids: CASNDRNTDTQYF. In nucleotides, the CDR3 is TGTGCCAGTAATGACAGAAACACAGATACGCAGTATTTT.

CDR3 amino acids: CASSEDRKGAYEQYF. The CDR3 bases are TGTGCCAGCAGTGAGGACAGGAAGGGGGCCTACGAGCAGTACTTC. This rearrangement joins TRBV2 to TRBJ2-7, with 7 bases matching TRBD1. The CDR3 runs to 15 residues. CDR1 is SNHLY, CDR2 FYNNEI, per germline. Losses at the gene ends were 3 bases for V and 2 bases for J; bases not matched to a gene: 7.

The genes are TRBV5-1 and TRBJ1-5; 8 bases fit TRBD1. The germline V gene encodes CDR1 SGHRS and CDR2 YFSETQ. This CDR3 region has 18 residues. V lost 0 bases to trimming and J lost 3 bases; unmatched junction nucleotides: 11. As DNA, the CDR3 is TGCGCCAGCAGCTTGGCGTTGGGACCAGGGGGCCCCAATCAGCCCCAGCATTTT. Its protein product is CASSLALGPGGPNQPQHF.

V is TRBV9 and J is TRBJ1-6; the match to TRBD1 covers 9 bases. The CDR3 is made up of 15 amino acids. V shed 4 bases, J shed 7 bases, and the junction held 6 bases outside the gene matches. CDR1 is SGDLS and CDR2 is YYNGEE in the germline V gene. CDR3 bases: TGTGCCAGCAGCCACAGGACAGGGGACAATTCACCCCTCCACTTT. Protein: CASSHRTGDNSPLHF. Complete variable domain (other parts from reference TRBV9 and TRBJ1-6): DSGVTQTPKHLITATGQRVTLRCSPRSGDLSVYWYQQSLDQGLQFLIQYYNGEERAKGNILERFSAQQFPDLHSELNLSSLELGDSALYFCASSHRTGDNSPLHFGNGTRLTVT.

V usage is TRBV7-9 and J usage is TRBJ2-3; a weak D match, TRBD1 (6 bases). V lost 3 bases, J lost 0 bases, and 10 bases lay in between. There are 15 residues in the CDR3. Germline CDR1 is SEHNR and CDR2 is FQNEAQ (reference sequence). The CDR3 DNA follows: TGTGCCAGCAGCTTCGACAGGCCTAGCACAGATACGCAGTATTTT. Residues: CASSFDRPSTDTQYF.

The CDR3 here is CASSLGGTGVYEQYF. DNA of the CDR3: TGTGCCAGCAGCTTAGGGGGGACAGGGGTCTACGAGCAGTACTTC. This rearrangement joins TRBV7-9 to TRBJ2-7; TRBD1 matches 10 bases. CDR1 and CDR2 (germline): SEHNR, FQNEAQ (reference sequence). Germline trimming cut 1 base from V and 3 bases from J; bases unmatched to any gene: 3. This CDR3 is built from 15 residues.

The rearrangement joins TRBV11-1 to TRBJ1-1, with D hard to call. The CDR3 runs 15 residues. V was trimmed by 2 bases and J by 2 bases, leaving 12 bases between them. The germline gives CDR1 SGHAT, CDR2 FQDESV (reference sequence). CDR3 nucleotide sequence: TGTGCCAGCAGCTTAAAGAGCCTACTCAACACTGAAGCTTTCTTT. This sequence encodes CASSLKSLLNTEAFF.

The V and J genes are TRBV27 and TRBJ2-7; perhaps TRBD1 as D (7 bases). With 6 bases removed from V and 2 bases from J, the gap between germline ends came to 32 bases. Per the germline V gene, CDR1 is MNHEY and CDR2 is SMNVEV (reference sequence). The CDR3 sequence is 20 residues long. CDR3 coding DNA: TGTGCCAGCAGGAGTACCTGGGACAGAGTCCTCTCCGGGGGTGCCTACGAGCAGTACTTC. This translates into CASRSTWDRVLSGGAYEQYF.

DNA for the CDR3: TGTGCCAGCAGCTTAGGGGGGACAGGCTCCTACGAGCAGTACTTC. This gives the protein CASSLGGTGSYEQYF. The rearrangement uses TRBV7-9 and TRBJ2-7; TRBD1 matches at 8 bases. The CDR3 extends over 15 amino acids. Germline values: CDR1 SEHNR, CDR2 FQNEAQ (reference sequence). V trimming: 1 base; J trimming: 0 bases; junction bases outside the gene matches: 2.

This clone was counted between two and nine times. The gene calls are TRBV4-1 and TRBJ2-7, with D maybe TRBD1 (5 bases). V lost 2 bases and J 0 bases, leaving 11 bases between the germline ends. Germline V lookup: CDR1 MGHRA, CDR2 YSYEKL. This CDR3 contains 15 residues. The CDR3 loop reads CASSQLRGNSYEQYF. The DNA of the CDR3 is TGCGCCAGCAGCCAACTTAGGGGTAACTCCTACGAGCAGTACTTC.